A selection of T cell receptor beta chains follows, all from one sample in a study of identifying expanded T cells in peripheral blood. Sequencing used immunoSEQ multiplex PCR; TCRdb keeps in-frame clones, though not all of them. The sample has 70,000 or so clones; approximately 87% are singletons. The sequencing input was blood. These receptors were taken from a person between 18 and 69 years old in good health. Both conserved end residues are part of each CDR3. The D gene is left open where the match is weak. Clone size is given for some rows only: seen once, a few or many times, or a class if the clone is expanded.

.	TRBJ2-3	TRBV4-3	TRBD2	CASSRKGGLAGLSSTDTQYF	TGCGCCAGCAGCCGTAAAGGGGGGCTAGCGGGTTTATCTAGCACAGATACGCAGTATTTT
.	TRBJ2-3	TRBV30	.	CAWMAGVKDTQYF	TGTGCCTGGATGGCAGGGGTTAAAGATACGCAGTATTTT
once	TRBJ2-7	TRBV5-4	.	CASSQEDSSYEQYF	TGTGCCAGCAGCCAAGAGGATTCCTCCTACGAGCAGTACTTC
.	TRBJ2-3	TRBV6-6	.	CASAGATDTQYF	TGTGCCAGCGCTGGCGCCACAGATACGCAGTATTTT
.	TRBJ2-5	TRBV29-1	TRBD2	CSVDGGSWVETQYF	TGCAGCGTTGACGGCGGGAGTTGGGTAGAGACCCAGTACTTC
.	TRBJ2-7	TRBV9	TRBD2	CASSTRAGGTSEQYF	TGTGCCAGCAGCACTCGAGCGGGGGGGACTTCCGAGCAGTACTTC
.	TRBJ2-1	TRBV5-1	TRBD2	CASSLSGTSSYNEQFF	TGCGCCAGCAGCTTGAGCGGGACCAGCTCCTACAATGAGCAGTTCTTC
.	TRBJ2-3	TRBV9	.	CASSRDPTDTQYF	TGTGCCAGCAGCCGAGACCCCACAGATACGCAGTATTTT
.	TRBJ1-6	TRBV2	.	CASGGTLRSPLHF	TGTGCCAGCGGAGGGACTCTACGATCACCCCTCCACTTT
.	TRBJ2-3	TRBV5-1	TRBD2	CASSIPLAGGTDTQYF	TGCGCCAGCAGCATCCCCCTAGCGGGGGGCACAGATACGCAGTATTTT
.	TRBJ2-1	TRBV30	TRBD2	CAWSVGGGSYNEQFF	TGTGCCTGGAGTGTGGGCGGGGGGTCCTACAATGAGCAGTTCTTC
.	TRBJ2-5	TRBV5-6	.	CASTQGLRQETQYF	TGTGCCAGCACCCAAGGGCTTCGCCAAGAGACCCAGTACTTC
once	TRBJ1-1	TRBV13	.	CASRKRWGGGHPNTEAFF	TGTGCCAGCCGAAAGAGGTGGGGAGGGGGACACCCGAACACTGAAGCTTTCTTT
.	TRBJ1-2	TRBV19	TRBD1	CASSADRVGTYGYTF	TGTGCCAGTAGTGCTGACAGGGTCGGGACCTATGGCTACACCTTC
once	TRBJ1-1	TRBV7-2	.	CASSLPDSRSEAFF	TGTGCCAGCAGCTTACCCGACTCTCGTTCTGAAGCTTTCTTT
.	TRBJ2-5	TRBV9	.	CASSVAQGPETQYF	TGTGCCAGCAGCGTAGCCCAGGGCCCGGAGACCCAGTACTTC
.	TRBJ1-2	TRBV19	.	CASSIDGTLQDGYTF	TGTGCCAGTAGTATCGACGGGACATTACAGGATGGCTACACCTTC
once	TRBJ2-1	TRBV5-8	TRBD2	CASSRDRWRGYNEQFF	TGTGCCAGCAGCCGAGACCGCTGGCGGGGGTACAATGAGCAGTTCTTC
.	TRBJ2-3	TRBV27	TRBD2	CASSPRGRAPDTQYF	TGTGCCAGCAGCCCCCGCGGGAGGGCCCCAGATACGCAGTATTTT
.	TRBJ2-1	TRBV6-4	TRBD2	CASSDRAGGINEQFF	TGTGCCAGCAGTGACCGAGCGGGGGGAATCAATGAGCAGTTCTTC
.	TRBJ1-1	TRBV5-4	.	CASSLGGSGSTEAFF	TGTGCCAGCAGCTTGGGAGGCAGCGGGTCCACTGAAGCTTTCTTT
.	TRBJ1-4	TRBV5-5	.	CASSLVGGALNEKLFF	TGTGCCAGCAGCTTGGTAGGGGGGGCCCTTAATGAAAAACTGTTTTTT
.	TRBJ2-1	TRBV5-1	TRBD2	CASSLTGTSGEQFF	TGCGCCAGCAGCTTGACCGGGACTAGCGGGGAGCAGTTCTTC
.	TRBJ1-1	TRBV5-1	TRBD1	CASSRGQMNTEAFF	TGCGCCAGCAGCCGGGGACAGATGAACACTGAAGCTTTCTTT
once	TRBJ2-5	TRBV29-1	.	CSVEKGQETQYF	TGCAGCGTTGAGAAAGGTCAAGAGACCCAGTACTTC
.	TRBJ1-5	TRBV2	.	CASAGTVSNQPQHF	TGTGCCAGCGCGGGGACGGTAAGCAATCAGCCCCAGCATTTT
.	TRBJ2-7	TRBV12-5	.	CASGPRGEQYF	TGTGCTAGTGGTCCCCGAGGGGAGCAGTACTTC
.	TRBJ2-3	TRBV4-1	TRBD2	CASSQMLAGGPVTDTQYF	TGCGCCAGCAGCCAGATGCTAGCGGGGGGGCCGGTTACAGATACGCAGTATTTT
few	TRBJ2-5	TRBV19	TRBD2	CASNSGSSETQYF	TGTGCCAGTAATAGCGGGAGTTCGGAGACCCAGTACTTC
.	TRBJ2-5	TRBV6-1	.	CASSEPSIQETQYF	TGTGCCAGCAGTGAACCGTCTATCCAAGAGACCCAGTACTTC
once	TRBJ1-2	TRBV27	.	CASSLKGGAGRPNYGYTF	TGTGCCAGCAGTTTAAAGGGGGGGGCAGGGCGACCCAACTATGGCTACACCTTC
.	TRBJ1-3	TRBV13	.	CASSLWGSSGNTIYF	TGTGCCAGCAGCTTATGGGGGAGCTCTGGAAACACCATATATTTT
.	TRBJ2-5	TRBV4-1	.	CASSQDSGTQYF	TGCGCCAGCAGCCAAGACTCGGGGACCCAGTACTTC
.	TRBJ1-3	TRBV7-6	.	CASSRDPGSGNTIYF	TGTGCCAGCAGCCGGGACCCCGGCTCTGGAAACACCATATATTTT
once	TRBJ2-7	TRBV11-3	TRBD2	CASSPGAGKVDSRGDEQYF	TGTGCCAGCAGCCCTGGGGCGGGAAAAGTCGACAGTCGGGGGGACGAGCAGTACTTC
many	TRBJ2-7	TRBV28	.	CASRTETGQPYEQYF	TGTGCCAGCAGAACTGAGACAGGCCAACCCTACGAGCAGTACTTC
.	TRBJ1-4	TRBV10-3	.	CAISESNEKLFF	TGTGCCATCAGTGAGTCGAACGAAAAACTGTTTTTT
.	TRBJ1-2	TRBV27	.	CASSQQARDLANYGYTF	TGTGCCAGCAGTCAACAAGCCCGGGACCTTGCTAACTATGGCTACACCTTC
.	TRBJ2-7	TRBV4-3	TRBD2	CASSTGLANYEQYF	TGCGCCAGCAGCACTGGACTAGCGAACTACGAGCAGTACTTC
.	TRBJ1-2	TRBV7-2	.	CASSLPTGSYGYTF	TGTGCCAGCAGCTTACCGACAGGTTCCTATGGCTACACCTTC
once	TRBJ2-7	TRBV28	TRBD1	CASSAIRGLSYEQYF	TGTGCCAGCAGTGCGATCAGGGGGCTCTCCTACGAGCAGTACTTC
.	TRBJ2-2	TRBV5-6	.	CASSFWRTAAATGELFF	TGTGCCAGCAGCTTTTGGAGGACAGCTGCGGCTACCGGGGAGCTGTTTTTT
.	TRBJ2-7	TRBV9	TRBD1	CASGGQGGHEQYF	TGTGCCAGCGGCGGACAGGGGGGCCACGAGCAGTACTTC
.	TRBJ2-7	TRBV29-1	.	CSVVVEAYEQYF	TGCAGCGTTGTAGTGGAGGCATACGAGCAGTACTTC
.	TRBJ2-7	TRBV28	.	CASSLPSLAYEQYF	TGTGCCAGCAGTTTACCCAGTCTCGCCTACGAGCAGTACTTC
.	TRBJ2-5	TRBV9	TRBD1	CASSPGQGQETQYF	TGTGCCAGCAGCCCAGGACAGGGTCAAGAGACCCAGTACTTC